The rows below give T cell receptor beta chains drawn from one sample of a study of early T cells in non-severe SARS-CoV-2 infection. TCRdb itself ran the 5' RACE reads through MiXCR, one entry per CDR3 protein. Among about 81,000 distinct CDR3 sequences listed, 5.5% to 7.5% were seen once. Specimen: whole blood. The receptors derive from an adult who was a healthcare worker with PCR-confirmed SARS-CoV-2 infection or an uninfected control (not recorded which). Both conserved end residues are part of each CDR3. The D gene is left open where the match is weak. Expanded clones are given a class, and other clones once, few, many or no size at all.

. TRBJ2-2 few TRBV12-3/TRBV12-4 TGTGCCAGCAGCAAGCTAGCAGGCACCGGGGAGCTGTTTTTT CASSKLAGTGELFF
. TRBJ1-2 . TRBV3-1 TGTGCCAGCAGCCCGAATTCAGGGTTTGGCGGCTACACCTTC CASSPNSGFGGYTF
. TRBJ2-7 few TRBV9 TGTGCCAGCAGCCCAGGCCTCTACGAGCAGTACTTC CASSPGLYEQYF
TRBD1 TRBJ2-7 many TRBV7-2 TGTGCCAGCAGCCTGGACAGGGGTGGGTACGAGCAGTACTTC CASSLDRGGYEQYF
. TRBJ1-1 few TRBV7-9 TGTGCCAGCAGCCTCCTGGGGGGAGGAACTTTCTTT CASSLLGGGTFF
TRBD2 TRBJ2-3 . TRBV3-1 TGTGCCAGCAGTCTTCTAGCGGGATCTGATACGCAGTATTTT CASSLLAGSDTQYF
TRBD2 TRBJ2-5 many TRBV18 TGTGCCAGCCGCGGGGGGAGCCAAGAGACCCAGTACTTC CASRGGSQETQYF
TRBD1 TRBJ2-7 many TRBV6-1 TGTGCCAGCAGTAAGGGACAGGGGGATGTCTACGAGCAGTACTTC CASSKGQGDVYEQYF
TRBD1 TRBJ2-5 many TRBV7-9 TGTGCCAGCAGCTTATACCAGGGGGCCCAAGAGACCCAGTACTTC CASSLYQGAQETQYF
TRBD2 TRBJ2-7 . TRBV7-2 TGTGCCAGCAGTTATACTAGCGTGTCCTACGAGCAGTACTTC CASSYTSVSYEQYF
TRBD1 TRBJ1-1 few TRBV7-9 TGTGCCAGCAGCCCGACAGGGATCACTGAAGCTTTCTTT CASSPTGITEAFF
. TRBJ2-7 . TRBV2 TGTGCCAGCAGTGTAGGGAGCGGCAAGGGGGTTCACGAGCAGTACTTC CASSVGSGKGVHEQYF
TRBD1 TRBJ2-5 medium-sized TRBV9 TGTGCCAGCAGCCCTGGGACAGAAGAGACCCAGTACTTC CASSPGTEETQYF
. TRBJ1-2 many TRBV12-3/TRBV12-4 TGTGCCAGCAGTTTATTCGGGGGGTTCGGAGCAGACTATGGCTACACCTTC CASSLFGGFGADYGYTF
TRBD2 TRBJ2-1 . TRBV4-3 TGCGCCAGCAGCCAGGTTGGGGAGGGCTACAATGAGCAGTTCTTC CASSQVGEGYNEQFF
TRBD1 TRBJ2-4 many TRBV20-1 TGCAGTGCTAGAGAGACAGGGAAAAACATTCAGTACTTC CSARETGKNIQYF
. TRBJ1-2 many TRBV29-1 TGCAGCGTATATACACCTAAGGATGGCTACACCTTC CSVYTPKDGYTF
. TRBJ1-2 few TRBV20-1 TGCAGTGCTAGAAGGGGGAACTATGGCTACACCTTC CSARRGNYGYTF
. TRBJ2-5 few TRBV7-2 TGTGCCAGCAGCCCCAAGCGGGCCCAAGAGACCCAGTACTTC CASSPKRAQETQYF
TRBD1 TRBJ2-1 many TRBV5-1 TGCGCCAGCAGCTTGCGGGCAGGGGGCAATGAGCAGTTCTTC CASSLRAGGNEQFF
. TRBJ2-2 . TRBV19 TGTGCCAGTAGTATCGCAGGGGTGAACACCGGGGAGCTGTTTTTT CASSIAGVNTGELFF
. TRBJ2-6 many TRBV29-1 TGCAGCGTTCTTGATCGGGGCGGGACCAACGTCCTGACTTTC CSVLDRGGTNVLTF
. TRBJ1-6 many TRBV30 TGTGCCTGGAGCTCCGACGGGCCCAAGTCCCTCCACTTT CAWSSDGPKSLHF
. TRBJ2-7 few TRBV6-5 TGTGCCAGCATTTCAGGGAGCTCCTACGAGCAGTACTTC CASISGSSYEQYF
TRBD2 TRBJ2-5 few TRBV18 TGTGCCAGCTCACACGGGACTAGCGAGCAGACCCAGTACTTC CASSHGTSEQTQYF
. TRBJ1-4 many TRBV20-1 TGCAGTGCTGCGACTATAGGGGGGATCCGGGCTAATGAAAAACTGTTTTTT CSAATIGGIRANEKLFF
TRBD2 TRBJ2-1 once TRBV5-1 TGCGCCAGCAGCAGGGAACCAGCGGGAGACTCCTACAATGAGCAGTTCTTC CASSREPAGDSYNEQFF
TRBD1 TRBJ1-1 few TRBV5-4 TGTGCCAGCAGCTTGGCCGGGACAGGGGTGATCACTGAAGCTTTCTTT CASSLAGTGVITEAFF
TRBD1 TRBJ1-6 . TRBV18 TGTGCCAGCTCACCACTCCGGACAGGGGGTAATTCACCCCTCCACTTT CASSPLRTGGNSPLHF
TRBD2 TRBJ2-7 many TRBV20-1 TGCAGTGCTAGGGGGACTATCGAGCAGTACTTC CSARGTIEQYF
. TRBJ1-2 many TRBV19 TGTGCCAGTACCCCTTCGAAGCCCTATGGCTACACCTTC CASTPSKPYGYTF
TRBD1 TRBJ2-4 few TRBV10-3 TGTGCCATCAGTGCAGCCGACAGGGGGGAAAGGAACTTC CAISAADRGERNF
. TRBJ1-3 many TRBV11-2 TGTGCCAGCAGCAGGGGCTCTGGAAACACCATATATTTT CASSRGSGNTIYF
. TRBJ2-7 few TRBV3-1 TGTGCCAGCAGCCAAGATCTTGGGGGGGCCCCCTACGAGCAGTACTTC CASSQDLGGAPYEQYF
TRBD2 TRBJ2-5 . TRBV15 TGTGCCACCAGCAGGGGGACTAGCGGGGGTTCTGTGTTGGAGACCCAGTACTTC CATSRGTSGGSVLETQYF
. TRBJ1-1 few TRBV5-6 TGTGCCAGCAGCTTGGTCAGGAGTCGGACTGAAGCTTTCTTT CASSLVRSRTEAFF
TRBD1 TRBJ1-4 many TRBV6-1 TGTGCCAGCAGGGGACAGGGGACGACAACTAATGAAAAACTGTTTTTT CASRGQGTTTNEKLFF
. TRBJ1-1 few TRBV12-3/TRBV12-4 TGTGCCAGCAGGCTCCGGGGGAACACTGAAGCTTTCTTT CASRLRGNTEAFF
TRBD2 TRBJ2-5 many TRBV20-1 TGCAGTGCTAGAGATCGAGGACGCGGGGGGCGCCAAGAGACCCAATACTTC CSARDRGRGGRQETQYF
. TRBJ2-6 . TRBV2 TGTGCCAGCAGTGACTGGCAGTCTGGGGCCAACGTCCTGACTTTC CASSDWQSGANVLTF
. TRBJ1-2 many TRBV6-1 TGTGCCAGCAGTGATTCGCTAATAGGAAACTATGGCTACACCTTC CASSDSLIGNYGYTF
TRBD1 TRBJ2-7 . TRBV14 TGTGCCAGCAGCCAATGGGGACAGGGTTTCCACGAGCAGTACTTC CASSQWGQGFHEQYF
. TRBJ1-6 many TRBV9 TGTGCCAGCAGCTCTGGAACAGCTAAATATAATTCACCCCTCCACTTT CASSSGTAKYNSPLHF
. TRBJ1-1 many TRBV18 TGTGCCAGCTCACCACCACCGGGCAGGGCTGGGGTGAACACTGAAGCTTTCTTT CASSPPPGRAGVNTEAFF
TRBD1 TRBJ2-2 . TRBV9 TGTGCCAGCAGCGTAAACACAGGGGATACCGGGGAGCTGTTTTTT CASSVNTGDTGELFF
TRBD1 TRBJ1-6 few TRBV6-5 TGTGCCAGCAGCCCCTGGACGGGACAGGGGGCTTCACCCCTCCACTTT CASSPWTGQGASPLHF
. TRBJ1-2 . TRBV4-2 TGTGCCAGCAGCCAAGGGCAGCCTCACTATGGCTACACCTTC CASSQGQPHYGYTF
. TRBJ2-7 many TRBV6-2/TRBV6-3 TGTGCCAGCATGGGACGGACCTACGAGCAGTACTTC CASMGRTYEQYF
. TRBJ2-1 . TRBV11-2 TGTGCCAGCAGCTTCCTCGGGGCGGGTGAGCAGTTCTTC CASSFLGAGEQFF
. TRBJ2-7 . TRBV20-1 TGCAGTGCTAGAGCCCTTACTAGTGCCGGCGAGCAGTACTTC CSARALTSAGEQYF
. TRBJ2-7 few TRBV7-2 TGTGCCAGCAGCCTCGGGGGTTACGAGCGGTACTTC CASSLGGYERYF
. TRBJ1-2 many TRBV28 TGTGCCAGCAGTTTCGGAATCGGGATTTTACCCTATGGCTACACCTTC CASSFGIGILPYGYTF